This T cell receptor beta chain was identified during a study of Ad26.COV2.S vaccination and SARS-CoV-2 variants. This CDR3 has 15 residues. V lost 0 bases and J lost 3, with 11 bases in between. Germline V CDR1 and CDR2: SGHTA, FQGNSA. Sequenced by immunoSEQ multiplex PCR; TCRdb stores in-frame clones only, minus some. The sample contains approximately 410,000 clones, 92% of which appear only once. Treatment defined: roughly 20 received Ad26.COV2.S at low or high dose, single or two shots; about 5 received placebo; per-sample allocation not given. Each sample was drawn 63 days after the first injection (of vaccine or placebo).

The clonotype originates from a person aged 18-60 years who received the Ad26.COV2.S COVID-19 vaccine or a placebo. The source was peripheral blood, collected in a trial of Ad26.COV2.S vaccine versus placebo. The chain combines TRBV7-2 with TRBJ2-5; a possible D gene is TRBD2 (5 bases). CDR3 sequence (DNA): TGTGCCAGCAGCTTAGCGAGGGTGACGGAAGAGACCCAGTACTTC. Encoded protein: CASSLARVTEETQYF. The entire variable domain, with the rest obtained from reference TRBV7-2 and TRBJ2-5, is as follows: GAGVSQSPSNKVTEKGKDVELRCDPISGHTALYWYRQSLGQGLEFLIYFQGNSAPDKSGLPSDRFSAERTGGSVSTLTIQRTQQEDSAVYLCASSLARVTEETQYFGPGTRLLVL.